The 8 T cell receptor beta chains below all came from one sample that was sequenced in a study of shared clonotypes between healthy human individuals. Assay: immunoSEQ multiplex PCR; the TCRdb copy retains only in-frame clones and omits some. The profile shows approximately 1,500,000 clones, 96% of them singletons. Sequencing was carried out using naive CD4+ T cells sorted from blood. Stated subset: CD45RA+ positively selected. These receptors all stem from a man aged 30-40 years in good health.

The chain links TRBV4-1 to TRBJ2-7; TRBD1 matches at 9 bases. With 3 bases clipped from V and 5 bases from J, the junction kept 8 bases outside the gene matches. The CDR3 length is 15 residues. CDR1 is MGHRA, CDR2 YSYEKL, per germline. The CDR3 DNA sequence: TGCGCCAGCAGCCACTGGGACAGGGATAGAGACGAGCAGTACTTC. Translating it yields CASSHWDRDRDEQYF.

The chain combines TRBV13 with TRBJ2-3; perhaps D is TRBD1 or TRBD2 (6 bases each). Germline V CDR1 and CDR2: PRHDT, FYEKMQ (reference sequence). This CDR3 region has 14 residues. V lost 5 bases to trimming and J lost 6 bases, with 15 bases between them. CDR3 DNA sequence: TGTGCCAGCAGCCGGAGGGGGAGGTTGGATACGCAGTATTTT. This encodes CASSRRGRLDTQYF.

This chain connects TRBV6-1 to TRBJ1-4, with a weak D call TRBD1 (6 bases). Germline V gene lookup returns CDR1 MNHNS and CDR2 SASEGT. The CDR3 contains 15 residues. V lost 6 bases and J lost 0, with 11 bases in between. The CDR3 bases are TGTGCCAGCAGACTAACAGGGTCAACTAATGAAAAACTGTTTTTT. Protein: CASRLTGSTNEKLFF.

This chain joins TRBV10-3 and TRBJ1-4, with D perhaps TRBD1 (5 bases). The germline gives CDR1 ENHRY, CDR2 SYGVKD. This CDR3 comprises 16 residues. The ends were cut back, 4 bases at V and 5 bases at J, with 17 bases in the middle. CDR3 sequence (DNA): TGTGCCATCAGTGCGCTGGGGCGGGGACTAAATGAAAAACTGTTTTTT. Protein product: CAISALGRGLNEKLFF.

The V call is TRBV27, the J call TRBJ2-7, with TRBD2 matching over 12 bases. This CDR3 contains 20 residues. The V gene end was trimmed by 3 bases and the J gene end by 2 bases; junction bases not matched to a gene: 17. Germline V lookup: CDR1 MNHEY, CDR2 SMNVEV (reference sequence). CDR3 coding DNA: TGTGCCAGCAGTTTGGGGACAGGATTTCGACTAGCGGGAGCGACCTACGAGCAGTACTTC. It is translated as CASSLGTGFRLAGATYEQYF.

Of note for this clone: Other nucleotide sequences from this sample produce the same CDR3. This chain's CDR3 is CASSPLAGVDTGELFF. CDR3 nucleotide sequence: TGTGCCAGCTCACCACTCGCGGGAGTGGATACCGGGGAGCTGTTTTTT. The chain uses TRBV18 and TRBJ2-2; TRBD2 agrees at 7 bases. The V gene's germline CDR1 is KGHSH and CDR2 LQKENI. After removal of 1 base from V and 5 bases from J, the junction contained 7 bases not matched to a gene. This CDR3 spans 16 amino acids.

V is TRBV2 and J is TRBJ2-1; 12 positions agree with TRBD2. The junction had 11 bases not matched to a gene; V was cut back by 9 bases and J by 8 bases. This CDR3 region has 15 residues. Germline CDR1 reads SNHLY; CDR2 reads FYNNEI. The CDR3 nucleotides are TGTGCCAGTTCAAACCGACTAGCGGGAGTAGATGAGCAGTTCTTC. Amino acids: CASSNRLAGVDEQFF.

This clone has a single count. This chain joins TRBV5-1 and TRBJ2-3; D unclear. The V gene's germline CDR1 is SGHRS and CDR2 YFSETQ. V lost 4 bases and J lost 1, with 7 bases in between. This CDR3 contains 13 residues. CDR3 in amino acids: CASSPQGTDTQYF. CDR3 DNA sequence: TGCGCCAGCAGCCCGCAGGGCACAGATACGCAGTATTTT. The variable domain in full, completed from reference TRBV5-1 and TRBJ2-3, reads KAGVTQTPRYLIKTRGQQVTLSCSPISGHRSVSWYQQTPGQGLQFLFEYFSETQRNKGNFPGRFSGRQFSNSRSEMNVSTLELGDSALYLCASSPQGTDTQYFGPGTRLTVL.